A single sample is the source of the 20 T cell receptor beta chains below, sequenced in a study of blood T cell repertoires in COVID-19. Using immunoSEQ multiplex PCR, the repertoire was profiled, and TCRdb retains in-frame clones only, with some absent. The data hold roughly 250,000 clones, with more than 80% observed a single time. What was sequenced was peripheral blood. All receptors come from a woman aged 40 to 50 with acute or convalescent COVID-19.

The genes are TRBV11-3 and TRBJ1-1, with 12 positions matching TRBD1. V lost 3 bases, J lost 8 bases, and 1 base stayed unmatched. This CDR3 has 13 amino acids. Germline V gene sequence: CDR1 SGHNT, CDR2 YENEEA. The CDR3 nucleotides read TGTGCCAGCAGCTTGGGACAGGGGGCGGAAGCTTTCTTT. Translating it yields CASSLGQGAEAFF.

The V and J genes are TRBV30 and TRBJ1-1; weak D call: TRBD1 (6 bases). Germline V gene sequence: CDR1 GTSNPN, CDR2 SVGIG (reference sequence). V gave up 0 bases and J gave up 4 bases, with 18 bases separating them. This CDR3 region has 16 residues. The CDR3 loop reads CAWSVLRGSPRTEAFF. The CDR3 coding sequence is TGTGCCTGGAGTGTACTCAGGGGCTCTCCCCGCACTGAAGCTTTCTTT.

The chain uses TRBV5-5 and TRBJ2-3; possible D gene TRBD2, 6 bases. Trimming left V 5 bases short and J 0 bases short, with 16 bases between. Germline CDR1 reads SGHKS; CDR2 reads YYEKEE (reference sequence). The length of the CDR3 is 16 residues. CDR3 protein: CASRSLPGLSTDTQYF. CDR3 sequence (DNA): TGTGCCAGCAGGTCTCTACCGGGACTTAGCACAGATACGCAGTATTTT.

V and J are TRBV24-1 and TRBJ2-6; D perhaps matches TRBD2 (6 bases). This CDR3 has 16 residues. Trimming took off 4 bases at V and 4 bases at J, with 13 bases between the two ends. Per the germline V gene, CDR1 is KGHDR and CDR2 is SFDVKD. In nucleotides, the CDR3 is TGTGCCACCAGTGAAAAGGCTGGGAGGGGGGCCAACGTCCTGACTTTC. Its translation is CATSEKAGRGANVLTF.

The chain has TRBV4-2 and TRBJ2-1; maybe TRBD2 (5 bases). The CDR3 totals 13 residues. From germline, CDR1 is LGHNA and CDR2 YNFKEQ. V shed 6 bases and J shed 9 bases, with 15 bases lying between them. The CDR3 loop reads CASRPVLGSEQFF. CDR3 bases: TGTGCCAGCAGACCCGTACTAGGTTCTGAGCAGTTCTTC.

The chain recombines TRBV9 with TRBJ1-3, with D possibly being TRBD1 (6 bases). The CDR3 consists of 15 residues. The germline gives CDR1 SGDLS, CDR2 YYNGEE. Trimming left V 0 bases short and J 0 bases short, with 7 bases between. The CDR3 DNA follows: TGTGCCAGCAGCGTAGGGGGGCTCTCTGGAAACACCATATATTTT. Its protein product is CASSVGGLSGNTIYF.

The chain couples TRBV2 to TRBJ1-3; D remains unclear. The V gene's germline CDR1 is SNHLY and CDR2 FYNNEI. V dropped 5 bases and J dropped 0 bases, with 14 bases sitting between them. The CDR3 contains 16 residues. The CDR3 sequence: CASSPRETYSGNTIYF. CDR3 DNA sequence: TGTGCCAGCAGTCCGAGGGAAACGTACTCTGGAAACACCATATATTTT.

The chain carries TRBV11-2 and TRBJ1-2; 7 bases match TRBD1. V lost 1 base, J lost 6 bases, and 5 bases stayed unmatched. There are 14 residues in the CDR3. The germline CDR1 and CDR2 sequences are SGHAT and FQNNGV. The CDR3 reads CASSLGYRGDGYTF. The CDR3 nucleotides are TGTGCCAGCAGCTTAGGGTACAGGGGCGATGGCTACACCTTC.

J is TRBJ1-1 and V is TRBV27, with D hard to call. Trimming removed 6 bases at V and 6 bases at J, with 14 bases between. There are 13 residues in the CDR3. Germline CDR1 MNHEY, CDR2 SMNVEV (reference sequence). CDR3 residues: CASRSVGAAEAFF. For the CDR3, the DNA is TGTGCCAGCAGGTCTGTGGGTGCGGCTGAAGCTTTCTTT.

DNA of the CDR3: TGTGCCAGTAGTATACCCTCCCTAGGCCAGCCCCAGCATTTT. Its protein product is CASSIPSLGQPQHF. This chain joins TRBV19 and TRBJ1-5; D gene uncertain. CDR3 length: 14 amino acids. With 2 bases removed from V and 7 bases from J, the gap between germline ends came to 12 bases. The germline gives CDR1 LNHDA, CDR2 SQIVND (reference sequence).

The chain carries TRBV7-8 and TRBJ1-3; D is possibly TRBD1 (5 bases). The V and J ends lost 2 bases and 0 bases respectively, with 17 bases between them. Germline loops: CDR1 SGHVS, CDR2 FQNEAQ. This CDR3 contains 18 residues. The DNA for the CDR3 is TGTGCCAGCAGCTTACACCCCCCGGGGGGACCCTCTGGAAACACCATATATTTT. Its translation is CASSLHPPGGPSGNTIYF.

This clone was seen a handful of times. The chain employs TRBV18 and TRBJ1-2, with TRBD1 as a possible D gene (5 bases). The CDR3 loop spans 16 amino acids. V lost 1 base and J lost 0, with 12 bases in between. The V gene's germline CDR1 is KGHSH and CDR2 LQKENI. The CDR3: CASSPRGGGTNYGYTF. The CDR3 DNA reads TGTGCCAGCTCACCACGGGGGGGAGGAACTAACTATGGCTACACCTTC.

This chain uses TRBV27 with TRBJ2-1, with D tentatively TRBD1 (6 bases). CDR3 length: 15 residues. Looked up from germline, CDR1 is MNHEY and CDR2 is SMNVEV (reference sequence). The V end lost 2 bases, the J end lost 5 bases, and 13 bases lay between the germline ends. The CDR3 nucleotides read TGTGCCAGCAGTTTAAACCCAACAGGGAACAATGAGCAGTTCTTC. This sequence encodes CASSLNPTGNNEQFF.

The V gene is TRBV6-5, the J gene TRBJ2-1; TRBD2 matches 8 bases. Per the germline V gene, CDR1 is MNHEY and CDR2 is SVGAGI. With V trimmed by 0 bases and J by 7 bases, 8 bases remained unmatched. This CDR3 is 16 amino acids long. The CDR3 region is CASSYSTAGGRNEQFF. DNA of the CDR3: TGTGCCAGCAGTTACTCGACGGCGGGGGGCCGGAATGAGCAGTTCTTC.

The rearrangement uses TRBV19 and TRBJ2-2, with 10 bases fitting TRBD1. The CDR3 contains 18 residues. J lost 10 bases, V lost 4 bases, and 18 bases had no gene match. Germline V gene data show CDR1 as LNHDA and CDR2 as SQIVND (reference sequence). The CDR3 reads CASSTPDSGTGDYQELFF. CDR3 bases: TGTGCCAGTAGTACCCCCGACTCCGGGACAGGGGACTACCAGGAGCTGTTTTTT.

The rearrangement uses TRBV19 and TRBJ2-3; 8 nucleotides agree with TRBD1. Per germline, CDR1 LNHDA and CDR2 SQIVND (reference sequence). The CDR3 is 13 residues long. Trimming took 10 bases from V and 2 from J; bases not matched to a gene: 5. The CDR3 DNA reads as TGTGCCACCGCGGACAGGGCCACAGATACGCAGTATTTT. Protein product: CATADRATDTQYF.

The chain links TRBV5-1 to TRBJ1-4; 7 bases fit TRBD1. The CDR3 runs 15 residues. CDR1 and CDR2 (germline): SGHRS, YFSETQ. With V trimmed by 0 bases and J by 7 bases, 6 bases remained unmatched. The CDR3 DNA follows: TGCGCCAGCAGCTTGGAACAGGGGTTTGGTGAAAAACTGTTTTTT. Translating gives CASSLEQGFGEKLFF.

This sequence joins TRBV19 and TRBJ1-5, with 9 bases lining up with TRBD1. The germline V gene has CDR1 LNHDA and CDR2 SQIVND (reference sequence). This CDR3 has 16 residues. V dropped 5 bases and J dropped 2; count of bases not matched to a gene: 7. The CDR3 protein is CASSPQGAVGNQPQHF. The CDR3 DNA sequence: TGTGCCAGTAGTCCACAGGGGGCGGTCGGCAATCAGCCCCAGCATTTT.

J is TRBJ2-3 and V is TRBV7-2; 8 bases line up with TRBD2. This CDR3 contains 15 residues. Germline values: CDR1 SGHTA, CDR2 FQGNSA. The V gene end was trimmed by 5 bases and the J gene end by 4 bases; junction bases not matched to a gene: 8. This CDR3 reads CASSPRLRGADTQYF. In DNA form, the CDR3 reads TGTGCCAGCAGCCCAAGGTTGCGGGGGGCAGATACGCAGTATTTT.

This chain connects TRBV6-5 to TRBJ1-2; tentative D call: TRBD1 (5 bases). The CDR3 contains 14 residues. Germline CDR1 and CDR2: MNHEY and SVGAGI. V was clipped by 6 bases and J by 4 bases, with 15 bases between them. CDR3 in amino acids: CASSLNRSPYGYTF. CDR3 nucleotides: TGTGCCAGCAGCCTAAACAGGTCCCCCTATGGCTACACCTTC.